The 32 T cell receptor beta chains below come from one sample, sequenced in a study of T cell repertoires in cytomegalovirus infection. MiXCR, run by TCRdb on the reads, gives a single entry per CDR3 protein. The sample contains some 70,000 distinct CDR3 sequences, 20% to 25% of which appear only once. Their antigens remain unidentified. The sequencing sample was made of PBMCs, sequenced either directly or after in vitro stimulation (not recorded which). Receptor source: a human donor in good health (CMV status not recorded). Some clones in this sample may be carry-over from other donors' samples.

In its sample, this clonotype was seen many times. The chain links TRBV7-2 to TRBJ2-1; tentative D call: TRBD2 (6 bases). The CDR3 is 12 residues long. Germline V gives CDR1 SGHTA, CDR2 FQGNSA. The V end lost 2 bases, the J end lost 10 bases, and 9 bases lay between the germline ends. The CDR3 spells CASSLRGREQFF. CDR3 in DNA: TGTGCCAGCAGCTTACGGGGGAGGGAGCAGTTCTTC.

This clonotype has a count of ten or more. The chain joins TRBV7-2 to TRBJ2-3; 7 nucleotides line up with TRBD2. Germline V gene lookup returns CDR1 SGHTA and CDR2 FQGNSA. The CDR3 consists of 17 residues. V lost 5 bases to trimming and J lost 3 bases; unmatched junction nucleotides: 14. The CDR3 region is CASSPWFSGHGTDTQYF. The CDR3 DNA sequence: TGTGCCAGCAGCCCCTGGTTTAGCGGGCATGGAACAGATACGCAGTATTTT.

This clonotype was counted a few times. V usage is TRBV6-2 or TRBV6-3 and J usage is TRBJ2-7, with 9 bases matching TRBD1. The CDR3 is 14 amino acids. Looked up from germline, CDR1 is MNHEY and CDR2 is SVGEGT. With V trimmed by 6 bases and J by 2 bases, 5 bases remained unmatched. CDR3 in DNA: TGTGCCAGCAGACCCGGGACAGGGACCTACGAGCAGTACTTC. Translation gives CASRPGTGTYEQYF.

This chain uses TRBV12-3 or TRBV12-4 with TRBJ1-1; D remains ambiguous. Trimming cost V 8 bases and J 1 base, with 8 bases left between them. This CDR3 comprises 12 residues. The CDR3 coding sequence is TGTGCCAGCGGAACACAGAACACTGAAGCTTTCTTT. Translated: CASGTQNTEAFF.

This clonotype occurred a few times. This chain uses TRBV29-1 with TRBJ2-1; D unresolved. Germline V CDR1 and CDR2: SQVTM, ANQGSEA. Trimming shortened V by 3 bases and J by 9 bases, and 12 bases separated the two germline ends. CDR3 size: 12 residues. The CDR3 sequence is CSVEVRRGEQFF. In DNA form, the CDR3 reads TGCAGCGTTGAGGTTAGGCGTGGTGAGCAGTTCTTC.

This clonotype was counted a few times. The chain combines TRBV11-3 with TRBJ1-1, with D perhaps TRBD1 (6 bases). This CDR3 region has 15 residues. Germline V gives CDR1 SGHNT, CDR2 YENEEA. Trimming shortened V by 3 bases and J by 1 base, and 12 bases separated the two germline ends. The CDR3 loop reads CASSFRGGENTEAFF. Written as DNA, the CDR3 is TGTGCCAGCAGCTTTAGGGGGGGGGAGAACACTGAAGCTTTCTTT.

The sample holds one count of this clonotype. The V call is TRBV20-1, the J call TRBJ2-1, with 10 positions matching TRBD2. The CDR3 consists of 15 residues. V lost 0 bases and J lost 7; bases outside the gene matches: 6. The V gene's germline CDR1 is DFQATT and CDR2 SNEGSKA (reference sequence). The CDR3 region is CSAREAGGPRNEQFF. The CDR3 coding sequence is TGCAGTGCTAGAGAAGCGGGAGGGCCGAGGAATGAGCAGTTCTTC.

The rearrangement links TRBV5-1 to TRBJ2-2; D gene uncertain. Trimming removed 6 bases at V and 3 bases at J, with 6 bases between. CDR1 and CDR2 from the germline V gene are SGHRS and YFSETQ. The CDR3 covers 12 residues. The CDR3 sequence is CASTVDTGELFF. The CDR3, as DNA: TGCGCCAGCACTGTGGACACCGGGGAGCTGTTTTTT.

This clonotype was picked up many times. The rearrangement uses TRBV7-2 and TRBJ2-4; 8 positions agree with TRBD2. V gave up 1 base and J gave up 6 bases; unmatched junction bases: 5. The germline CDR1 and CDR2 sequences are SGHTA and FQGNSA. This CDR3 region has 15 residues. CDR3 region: CASSLDRAGGNIQYF. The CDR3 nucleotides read TGTGCCAGCAGCTTAGACAGGGCGGGGGGAAACATTCAGTACTTC.

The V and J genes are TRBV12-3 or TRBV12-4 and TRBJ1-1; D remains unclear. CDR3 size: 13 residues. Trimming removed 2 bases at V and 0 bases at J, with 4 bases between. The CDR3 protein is CASSLKMNTEAFF. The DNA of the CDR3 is TGTGCCAGCAGTTTAAAAATGAACACTGAAGCTTTCTTT.

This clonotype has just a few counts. The CDR3 loop is CASRRTLSGNQPQHF. The CDR3, as DNA: TGTGCCAGCAGGCGGACACTGAGTGGCAATCAGCCCCAGCATTTT. The chain combines TRBV7-8 with TRBJ1-5, with D maybe TRBD1 (5 bases). The CDR3 length is 15 residues. V was clipped by 6 bases and J by 2 bases, with 14 bases between them. Germline values: CDR1 SGHVS, CDR2 FQNEAQ.

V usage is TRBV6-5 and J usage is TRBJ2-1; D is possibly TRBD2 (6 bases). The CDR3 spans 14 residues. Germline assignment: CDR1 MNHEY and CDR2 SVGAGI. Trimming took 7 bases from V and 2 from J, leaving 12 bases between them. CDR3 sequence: CASKRTTAYNEQFF. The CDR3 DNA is TGTGCCAGCAAACGGACTACCGCCTACAATGAGCAGTTCTTC.

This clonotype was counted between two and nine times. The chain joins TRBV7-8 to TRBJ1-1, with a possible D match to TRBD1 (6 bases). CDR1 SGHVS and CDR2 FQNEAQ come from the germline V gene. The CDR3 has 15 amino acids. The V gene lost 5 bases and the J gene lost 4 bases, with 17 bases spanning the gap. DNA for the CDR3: TGTGCCAGCAGCGACCTCAGGGGACCCGGCACTGAAGCTTTCTTT. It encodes CASSDLRGPGTEAFF.

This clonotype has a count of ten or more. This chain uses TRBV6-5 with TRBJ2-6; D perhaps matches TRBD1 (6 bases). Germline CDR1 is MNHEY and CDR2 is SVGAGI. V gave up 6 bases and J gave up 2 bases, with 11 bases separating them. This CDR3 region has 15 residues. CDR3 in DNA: TGTGCCAGCAGACGTGAGGGGGCTGGGGCCAACGTCCTGACTTTC. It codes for CASRREGAGANVLTF.

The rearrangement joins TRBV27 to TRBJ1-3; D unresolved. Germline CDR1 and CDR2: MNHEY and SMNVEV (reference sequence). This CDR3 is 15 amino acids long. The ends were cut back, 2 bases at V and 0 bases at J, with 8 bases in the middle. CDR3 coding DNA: TGTGCCAGCAGTTTAGGGGTCAGCTCTGGAAACACCATATATTTT. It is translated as CASSLGVSSGNTIYF.

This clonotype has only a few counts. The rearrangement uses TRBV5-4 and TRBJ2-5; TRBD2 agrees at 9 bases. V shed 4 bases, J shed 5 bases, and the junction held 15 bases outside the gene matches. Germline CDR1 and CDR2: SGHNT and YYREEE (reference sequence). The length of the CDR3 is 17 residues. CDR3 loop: CASSLKVTSGRRETQYF. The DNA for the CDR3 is TGTGCCAGCAGCCTTAAAGTCACTAGCGGGCGGAGGGAGACCCAGTACTTC.

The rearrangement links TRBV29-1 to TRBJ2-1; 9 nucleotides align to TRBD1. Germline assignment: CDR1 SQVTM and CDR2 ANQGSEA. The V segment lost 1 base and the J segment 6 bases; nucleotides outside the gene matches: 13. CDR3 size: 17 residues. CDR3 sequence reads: CSVEGRIRDRDGNEQFF. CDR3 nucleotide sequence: TGCAGCGTTGAAGGTCGGATACGGGACAGGGATGGCAATGAGCAGTTCTTC.

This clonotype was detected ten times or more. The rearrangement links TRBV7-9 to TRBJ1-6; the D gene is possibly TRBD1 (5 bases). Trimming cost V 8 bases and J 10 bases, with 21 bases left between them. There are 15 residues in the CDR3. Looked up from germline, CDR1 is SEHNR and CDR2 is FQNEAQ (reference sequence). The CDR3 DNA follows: TGTGCCAGCTCCGGACCGATGGCCGGGGGGTCACCCCTCCACTTT. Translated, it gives CASSGPMAGGSPLHF.

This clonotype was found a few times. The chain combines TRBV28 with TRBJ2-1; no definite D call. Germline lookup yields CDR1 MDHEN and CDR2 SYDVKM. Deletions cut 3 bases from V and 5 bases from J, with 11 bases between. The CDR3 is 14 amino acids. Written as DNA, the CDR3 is TGTGCCAGCAGTTTCGCGCTACTTAACAATGAGCAGTTCTTC. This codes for CASSFALLNNEQFF.

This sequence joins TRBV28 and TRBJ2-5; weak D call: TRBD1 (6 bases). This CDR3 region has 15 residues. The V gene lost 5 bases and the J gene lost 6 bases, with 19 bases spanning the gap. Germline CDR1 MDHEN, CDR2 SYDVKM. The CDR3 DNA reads TGTGCCAGCAGTGCTTCCTTTGGGGACACCCAGACCCAGTACTTC. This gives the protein CASSASFGDTQTQYF.

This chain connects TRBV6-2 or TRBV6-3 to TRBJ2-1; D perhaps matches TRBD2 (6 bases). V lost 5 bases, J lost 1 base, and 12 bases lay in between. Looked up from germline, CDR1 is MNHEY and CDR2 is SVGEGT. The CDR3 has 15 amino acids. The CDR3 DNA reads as TGTGCCAGCAGTGTCCGCGGGACTTCCTACAATGAGCAGTTCTTC. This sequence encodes CASSVRGTSYNEQFF.

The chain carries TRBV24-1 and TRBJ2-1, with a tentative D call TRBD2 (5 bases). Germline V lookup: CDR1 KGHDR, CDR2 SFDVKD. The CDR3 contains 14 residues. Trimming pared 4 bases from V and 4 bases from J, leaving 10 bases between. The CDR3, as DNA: TGTGCCACCAGTGAGGTGGGAGCTTACAATGAGCAGTTCTTC. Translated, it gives CATSEVGAYNEQFF.

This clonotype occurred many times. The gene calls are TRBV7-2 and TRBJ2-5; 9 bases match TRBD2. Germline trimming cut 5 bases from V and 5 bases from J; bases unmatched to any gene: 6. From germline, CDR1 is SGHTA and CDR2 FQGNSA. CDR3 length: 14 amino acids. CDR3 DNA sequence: TGTGCCAGCAGCCTCGGACTAGCGATGGAGACCCAGTACTTC. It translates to CASSLGLAMETQYF.

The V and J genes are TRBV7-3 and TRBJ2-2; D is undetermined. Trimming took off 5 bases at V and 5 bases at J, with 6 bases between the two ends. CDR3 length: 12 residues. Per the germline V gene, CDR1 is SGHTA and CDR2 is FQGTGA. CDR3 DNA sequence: TGTGCCAGCAGCCCGGCAACCGGGGAGCTGTTTTTT. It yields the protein CASSPATGELFF.

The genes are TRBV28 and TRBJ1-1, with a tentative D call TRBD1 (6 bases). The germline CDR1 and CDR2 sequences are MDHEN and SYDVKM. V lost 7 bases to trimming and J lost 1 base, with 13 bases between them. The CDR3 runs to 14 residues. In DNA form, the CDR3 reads TGTGCCAGCACCCTTGGGGGCCAGAACACTGAAGCTTTCTTT. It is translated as CASTLGGQNTEAFF.

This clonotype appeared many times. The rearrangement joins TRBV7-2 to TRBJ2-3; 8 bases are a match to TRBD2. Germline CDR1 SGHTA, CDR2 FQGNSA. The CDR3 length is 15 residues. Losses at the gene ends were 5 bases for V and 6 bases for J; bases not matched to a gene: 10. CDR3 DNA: TGTGCCAGCAGCCGGGGGGGACTAGGACAGGATACGCAGTATTTT. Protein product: CASSRGGLGQDTQYF. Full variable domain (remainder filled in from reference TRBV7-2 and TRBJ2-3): GAGVSQSPSNKVTEKGKDVELRCDPISGHTALYWYRQSLGQGLEFLIYFQGNSAPDKSGLPSDRFSAERTGGSVSTLTIQRTQQEDSAVYLCASSRGGLGQDTQYFGPGTRLTVL.

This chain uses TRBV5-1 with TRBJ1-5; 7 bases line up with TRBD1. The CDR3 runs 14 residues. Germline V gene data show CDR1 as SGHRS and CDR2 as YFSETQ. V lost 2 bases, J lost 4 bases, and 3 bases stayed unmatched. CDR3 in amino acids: CASSLEGQNQPQHF. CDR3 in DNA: TGCGCCAGCAGCTTAGAGGGACAGAATCAGCCCCAGCATTTT.

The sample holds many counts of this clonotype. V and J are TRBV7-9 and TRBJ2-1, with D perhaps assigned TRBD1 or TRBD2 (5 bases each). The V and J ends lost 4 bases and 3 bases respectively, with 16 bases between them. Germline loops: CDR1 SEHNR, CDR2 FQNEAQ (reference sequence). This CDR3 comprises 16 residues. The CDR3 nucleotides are TGTGCCAGCAGCTCGAGTTCCGGGGCCGACTACAATGAGCAGTTCTTC. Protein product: CASSSSSGADYNEQFF.

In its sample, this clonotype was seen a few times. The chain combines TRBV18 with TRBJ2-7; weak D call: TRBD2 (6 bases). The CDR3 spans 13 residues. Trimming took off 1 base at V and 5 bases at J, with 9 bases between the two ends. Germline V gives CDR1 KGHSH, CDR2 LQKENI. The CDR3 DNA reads TGTGCCAGCTCACCACAGGAGGGCCACGAGCAGTACGTC. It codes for CASSPQEGHEQYV.

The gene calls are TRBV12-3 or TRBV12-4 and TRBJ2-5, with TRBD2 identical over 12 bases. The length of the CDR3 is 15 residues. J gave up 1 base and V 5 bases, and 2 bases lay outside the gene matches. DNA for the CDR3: TGTGCCAGCAGTCCACTAGCGGGAGGCCAAGAGACCCAGTACTTC. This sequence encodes CASSPLAGGQETQYF.

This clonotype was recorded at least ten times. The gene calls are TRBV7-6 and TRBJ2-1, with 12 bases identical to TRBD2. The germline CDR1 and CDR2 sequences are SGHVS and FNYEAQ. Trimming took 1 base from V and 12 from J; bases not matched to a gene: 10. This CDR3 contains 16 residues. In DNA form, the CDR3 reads TGTGCCAGCAGCTTAGTGGCTAGCGGGAGGGCCTGGGGGCAGTTCTTC. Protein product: CASSLVASGRAWGQFF.

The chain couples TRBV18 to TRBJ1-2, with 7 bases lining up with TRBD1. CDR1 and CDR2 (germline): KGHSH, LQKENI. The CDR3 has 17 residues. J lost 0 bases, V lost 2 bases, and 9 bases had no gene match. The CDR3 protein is CASSPRNGQAANYGYTF. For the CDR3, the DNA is TGTGCCAGCTCACCAAGAAATGGACAGGCTGCTAACTATGGCTACACCTTC.